A selection of T cell receptor beta chains follows, all from one sample in a study of OX40 agonist ivuxolimab in advanced cancers. Clones were sequenced by immunoSEQ multiplex PCR, and TCRdb holds only the in-frame ones, with some missing. The data show about 58,000 clones, over 70% seen once. The sequences come from CD4+ or CD8+ T cells sorted from blood, collected in a trial of the OX40 agonist ivuxolimab. All receptors come from an adult with an advanced solid tumor such as melanoma, head and neck, liver or kidney cancer. Both conserved end residues are part of each CDR3. D genes are given only for firm matches. Where a row states a size, it is once, few, many or the class of an expanded clone; other rows omit it.

>TRBV10-2|TRBJ2-2|TRBD2|14|-
TGCGCCAGCAGCCGCGGGAGTCGAACCGGGGAGCTGTTTTTT
CASSRGSRTGELFF
>TRBV5-1|TRBJ1-1|TRBD1|14|-
TGCGCCAGCAGCCCCGACAGGGGGCACACTGAAGCTTTCTTT
CASSPDRGHTEAFF
>TRBV20-1|TRBJ2-1|-|11|-
TGCAGTGCGAACAGGGACAATGAGCAGTTCTTC
CSANRDNEQFF
>TRBV11-1|TRBJ2-7|TRBD1|14|once
TGTGCCAGCAGCTTACGGGACAGCTCCTACGAGCAGTACTTC
CASSLRDSSYEQYF
>TRBV21-1|TRBJ1-5|-|18|-
TGTGCCAGCAGCAAAGTAATAGGGGGGTCGTTAATCGGTCAGCCCCAGCATTTT
CASSKVIGGSLIGQPQHF
>TRBV11-2|TRBJ2-5|-|14|-
TGTGCCAGCAGCTTAGTTCCAGGGCAAGAGACCCAGTACTTC
CASSLVPGQETQYF
>TRBV18|TRBJ2-6|TRBD2|18|-
TGTGCCAGCTCACCAACGCTAGCGGGAGGCTCTGGGGCCAACGTCCTGACTTTC
CASSPTLAGGSGANVLTF
>TRBV25-1|TRBJ2-3|TRBD2|16|once
TGTGCCAGCAGTTCAGGACTAGCGGGAGTTTTTGATACGCAGTATTTT
CASSSGLAGVFDTQYF
>TRBV2|TRBJ2-2|TRBD1|16|-
TGTGCCAGCAGTGAGGGTCGGGACAGGATAACCGGGGAGCTGTTTTTT
CASSEGRDRITGELFF
>TRBV6-6|TRBJ1-1|TRBD1|16|-
TGTGCCAGCAGCATTACGCCCGGACAGGGGAACACTGAAGCTTTCTTT
CASSITPGQGNTEAFF
>TRBV6-1|TRBJ1-3|-|14|few
TGTGCCAGCAGTGAACTACAGCCTGGAAACACCATATATTTT
CASSELQPGNTIYF
>TRBV18|TRBJ2-2|TRBD2|19|-
TGTGCCAGCTCAATTCGCCAACTAGCGGGAGACCAGGGCACCGGGGAGCTGTTTTTT
CASSIRQLAGDQGTGELFF
>TRBV7-2|TRBJ1-6|-|15|-
TGTGCCAGCAGCTCCTCGGGTTTATTGGATTCACCCCTCCACTTT
CASSSSGLLDSPLHF
>TRBV4-3|TRBJ2-3|-|16|-
TGCGCCAGCAGCCAAGATCTAGCAGTAAGCACAGATACGCAGTATTTT
CASSQDLAVSTDTQYF
>TRBV5-4|TRBJ2-2|TRBD1|16|-
TGTGCCAGCAGCCTCTTGACAGGGGGCGATACCGGGGAGCTGTTTTTT
CASSLLTGGDTGELFF
>TRBV28|TRBJ2-1|-|16|-
TGTGCCAGCAGTTTCGCCGGGCTAGGGGGTTACAATGAGCAGTTCTTC
CASSFAGLGGYNEQFF
>TRBV30|TRBJ1-1|-|12|-
TGTGCCTGGAGTGTGGGTGGCACTGAAGCTTTCTTT
CAWSVGGTEAFF
>TRBV28|TRBJ2-3|TRBD2|15|-
TGTGCCAGCAGTCCGGGGACTAGCGGGGGAGATACGCAGTATTTT
CASSPGTSGGDTQYF
>TRBV5-1|TRBJ1-4|-|17|-
TGCGCCAGCAGCCGCCCAACGGCGGGTTTTGGTAATGAAAAACTGTTTTTT
CASSRPTAGFGNEKLFF
>TRBV9|TRBJ1-3|-|17|-
TGTGCCAGCAGCGTATCGGGAGCTACAGTCTCTGGAAACACCATATATTTT
CASSVSGATVSGNTIYF
>TRBV7-9|TRBJ1-5|-|17|-
TGTGCCAGCAGCCTTGGTCGAGGGCGTAGGAGCAATCAGCCCCAGCATTTT
CASSLGRGRRSNQPQHF
>TRBV6-1|TRBJ2-7|-|17|-
TGTGCCAGCAGTGAAGAGGGCCTTGGGGAGGTCCTCTACGAGCAGTACTTC
CASSEEGLGEVLYEQYF
>TRBV28|TRBJ2-7|-|15|-
TGTGCCAGCACTCCGGCTAGCGCCATCTCCTACGAGCAGTACTTC
CASTPASAISYEQYF
>TRBV10-3|TRBJ1-1|TRBD1|15|-
TGTGCCATCAGCGGACAGGGAAGTAGGTACACTGAAGCTTTCTTT
CAISGQGSRYTEAFF
>TRBV30|TRBJ2-5|TRBD1|13|-
TGTGCCTGGACCGGACAGGCTCAAGAGACCCAGTACTTC
CAWTGQAQETQYF
>TRBV5-6|TRBJ2-3|-|16|-
TGTGCCAGCAGCCAGGTCGGGGAAGGCCTTGGAGATACGCAGTATTTT
CASSQVGEGLGDTQYF
>TRBV2|TRBJ2-5|-|11|once
TGTGCCAGCACGATCCAAGAGACCCAGTACTTC
CASTIQETQYF
>TRBV7-9|TRBJ1-3|TRBD1|15|once
TGTGCCAGCAGCTCTGACAGGGGCAGTGGAAACACCATATATTTT
CASSSDRGSGNTIYF
>TRBV27|TRBJ2-5|TRBD1|15|-
TGTGCCACCCGGATGAGCGGGACAGGGAGAGAGACCCAGTACTTC
CATRMSGTGRETQYF
>TRBV6-5|TRBJ1-1|-|16|-
TGTGCCAGCAGTTACTCGTATTGGACAGTAGCCACTGAAGCTTTCTTT
CASSYSYWTVATEAFF
>TRBV9|TRBJ2-2|TRBD1|19|-
TGTGCCAGCAGCCCTCAGAGTGGGGACAGGGGGCAAAGAGGCGGGGAGCTGTTTTTT
CASSPQSGDRGQRGGELFF
>TRBV7-9|TRBJ2-1|TRBD1|13|-
TGTGCCAGCAGCCAGGGACAGGGGGTGGACCCGTTCTTC
CASSQGQGVDPFF
>TRBV14|TRBJ2-1|TRBD2|16|-
TGTGCCAGCAGCCACCGGGACTACACCGCCTACAATGAGCAGTTCTTC
CASSHRDYTAYNEQFF
>TRBV4-2|TRBJ1-3|-|15|-
TGTGCCAGCAGCCAGACGGGAACTCCTGGAAACACCATATATTTT
CASSQTGTPGNTIYF
>TRBV2|TRBJ2-5|-|12|-
TGTGCCAACCAAATGGACCAAGAGACCCAGTACTTC
CANQMDQETQYF
>TRBV15|TRBJ2-2|TRBD2|21|-
TGTGCCACCAGCACCTACGGACTAGCGGGAGGGGAGCGGACGAACACCGGGGAGCTGTTTTTT
CATSTYGLAGGERTNTGELFF
>TRBV18|TRBJ2-1|TRBD2|16|-
TGTGCCAGCTCACCATTAGCGGGAGGGGTAGACAATGAGCAGTTCTTC
CASSPLAGGVDNEQFF
>TRBV10-3|TRBJ2-1|-|13|-
TGTGCCATCAGTGAGTCTGGACTCAATGAGCAGTTCTTC
CAISESGLNEQFF
>TRBV5-6|TRBJ2-5|-|14|-
TGTGCCAGCAGCTTGAGTCTCGGGGCAGAGACCCAGTACTTC
CASSLSLGAETQYF
>TRBV14|TRBJ1-2|-|13|-
TGTGCCAGCAGCCCCAGCTATAACTATGGCTACACCTTC
CASSPSYNYGYTF
>TRBV19|TRBJ2-7|TRBD1|14|-
TGTGCCAGTAGTAGGGGACAGGGGGCGCGCGAGCAGTACTTC
CASSRGQGAREQYF
>TRBV4-1|TRBJ2-2|-|13|few
TGCGCCAGCAGCCGATTCAGGGCCGGGGAGCTGTTTTTT
CASSRFRAGELFF
>TRBV6-5|TRBJ2-7|TRBD1|14|-
TGTGCCAGCCAACGAGGGACAGGGGACTACGAGCAGTACTTC
CASQRGTGDYEQYF
>TRBV10-1|TRBJ1-3|-|20|-
TGCGCCAGCAGTGAGTCGTTTATAAGGGAGACAGGCTTCTCTGGAAACACCATATATTTT
CASSESFIRETGFSGNTIYF
>TRBV6-5|TRBJ1-3|-|13|-
TGTGCCAGCAGCCGGACGGCTGGAAACACCATATATTTT
CASSRTAGNTIYF
>TRBV30|TRBJ2-7|TRBD1|16|once
TGTGCCTGGAGCGCTTGGGGGTCAGGGGGCTCCTACGAGCAGTACTTC
CAWSAWGSGGSYEQYF